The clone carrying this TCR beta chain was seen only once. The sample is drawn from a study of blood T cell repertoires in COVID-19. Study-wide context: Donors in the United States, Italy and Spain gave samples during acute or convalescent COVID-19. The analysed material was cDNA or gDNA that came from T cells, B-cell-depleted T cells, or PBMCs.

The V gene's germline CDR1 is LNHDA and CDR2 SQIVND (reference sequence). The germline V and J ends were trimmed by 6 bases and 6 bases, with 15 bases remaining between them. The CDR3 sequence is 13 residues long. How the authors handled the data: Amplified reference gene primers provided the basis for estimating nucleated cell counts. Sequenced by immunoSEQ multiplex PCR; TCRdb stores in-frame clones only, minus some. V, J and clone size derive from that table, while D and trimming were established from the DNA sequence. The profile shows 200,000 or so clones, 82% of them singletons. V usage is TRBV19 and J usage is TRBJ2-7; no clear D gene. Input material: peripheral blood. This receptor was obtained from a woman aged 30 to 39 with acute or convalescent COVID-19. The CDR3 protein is CASRTGLSGEQYF. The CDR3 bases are TGTGCCAGTAGAACGGGTCTAAGTGGCGAGCAGTACTTC.